The 12 T cell receptor beta chains reported below all come from one sample, sequenced in a study of cytomegalovirus exposure and HLA in healthy donors. Profiled with immunoSEQ multiplex PCR; TCRdb holds only in-frame clones, not every one. In the table there are around 250,000 clones, around 91% of which are singletons. The sample comprised PBMCs. The receptor set was obtained from a woman between 25 and 40 years old in good health and CMV-seronegative.

J is TRBJ2-7 and V is TRBV27; 9 nucleotides align to TRBD2. J was trimmed by 0 bases and V by 3 bases; bases with no gene match: 3. Germline V gene lookup returns CDR1 MNHEY and CDR2 SMNVEV (reference sequence). CDR3 length equals 15 residues. CDR3 nucleotides: TGTGCCAGCAGTTTCAGCGGGGGGAGCTCCTACGAGCAGTACTTC. This translates into CASSFSGGSSYEQYF.

Written as DNA, the CDR3 is TGTGCCAGCTCACCGGGGACAGGGATCCACGAGCAGTACTTC. This encodes CASSPGTGIHEQYF. This chain links TRBV18 with TRBJ2-7; 9 nucleotides match TRBD1. CDR1 is KGHSH and CDR2 is LQKENI in the germline V gene. The trim removed 3 bases at V and 5 bases at J, leaving 5 bases unmatched. The CDR3 runs 14 residues.

The chain combines TRBV28 with TRBJ1-2; unclear D gene. The CDR3 length is 13 residues. The V gene's germline CDR1 is MDHEN and CDR2 SYDVKM. V dropped 6 bases and J dropped 1 base, with 9 bases sitting between them. In nucleotides, the CDR3 is TGTGCCAGCAGGGCTGGGATTAACTATGGCTACACCTTC. It specifies CASRAGINYGYTF.

The CDR3 DNA is TGTGCCAGCAGCGTAGAATCCTTTCCCTACGAGCAGTACTTC. Its translation is CASSVESFPYEQYF. This chain connects TRBV9 to TRBJ2-7; D remains unclear. Trimming shortened V by 0 bases and J by 2 bases, and 9 bases separated the two germline ends. The V gene's germline CDR1 is SGDLS and CDR2 YYNGEE. The CDR3 is 14 amino acids.

The chain employs TRBV29-1 and TRBJ2-7; D unclear. Germline V CDR1 and CDR2: SQVTM, ANQGSEA. The CDR3 sequence is 13 residues long. Trimming stripped 3 bases from V and 2 bases from J, with 11 bases between. The chain's CDR3 is CSVEQDGTYEQYF. The DNA of the CDR3 is TGCAGCGTTGAGCAGGACGGTACCTACGAGCAGTACTTC.

This chain links TRBV19 with TRBJ2-1; no clear D. Germline assignment: CDR1 LNHDA and CDR2 SQIVND (reference sequence). The CDR3 covers 13 residues. Trimming shortened V by 4 bases and J by 2 bases, and 6 bases separated the two germline ends. CDR3 protein: CASSSGPYNEQFF. The CDR3 bases are TGTGCCAGTAGTAGCGGACCCTACAATGAGCAGTTCTTC. Full variable domain (missing parts from reference TRBV19 and TRBJ2-1): DGGITQSPKYLFRKEGQNVTLSCEQNLNHDAMYWYRQDPGQGLRLIYYSQIVNDFQKGDIAEGYSVSREKKESFPLTVTSAQKNPTAFYLCASSSGPYNEQFFGPGTRLTVL.

This clone has more than one count but fewer than ten. As DNA, the CDR3 is TGTGCCAGCAGCTTACGGTTGGCGCGGGACGGAACTAACTATGGCTACACCTTC. This codes for CASSLRLARDGTNYGYTF. The chain carries TRBV11-2 and TRBJ1-2, with D possibly being TRBD1 (5 bases). The CDR3 consists of 18 residues. V gave up 2 bases and J gave up 0 bases, with 19 bases separating them. Germline loops: CDR1 SGHAT, CDR2 FQNNGV.

The CDR3 reads CASSLGGSRSTDTQYF. For the CDR3, the DNA is TGTGCCAGCAGTTTGGGCGGGAGTAGGAGCACAGATACGCAGTATTTT. The genes are TRBV28 and TRBJ2-3; 7 bases match TRBD2. The J segment lost 0 bases and the V segment lost 3 bases, leaving 6 bases of the junction unmatched. The CDR3 loop spans 16 amino acids. Germline CDR1 and CDR2: MDHEN and SYDVKM.

The chain uses TRBV27 and TRBJ2-7; 7 bases are a match to TRBD1. The CDR3 spans 14 residues. Trimming cost V 5 bases and J 5 bases; bases outside gene matches: 9. CDR1 MNHEY and CDR2 SMNVEV come from the germline V gene (reference sequence). CDR3: CASSQTGELNEQYF. As DNA, the CDR3 is TGTGCCAGCAGTCAAACAGGGGAACTAAACGAGCAGTACTTC.

The chain is built from TRBV29-1 and TRBJ2-1, with D perhaps TRBD1 or TRBD2 (5 bases each). Germline CDR1 is SQVTM and CDR2 is ANQGSEA. The germline V and J ends were trimmed by 3 bases and 6 bases, with 12 bases remaining between them. The CDR3 is 13 amino acids. The DNA of the CDR3 is TGCAGCGTTGACTGGGGGAGAGGCAATGAGCAGTTCTTC. Protein sequence: CSVDWGRGNEQFF.

The chain combines TRBV13 with TRBJ2-1; TRBD2 matches 11 bases. V was pared by 0 bases and J by 7 bases, with 5 bases of the junction left unmatched. The CDR3 is 16 residues long. CDR1 is PRHDT, CDR2 FYEKMQ, per germline (reference sequence). The CDR3 nucleotides are TGTGCCAGCAGCTTAGGCCGACTAGCGGGGATGAATGAGCAGTTCTTC. This gives the protein CASSLGRLAGMNEQFF.

This clone was seen once. J is TRBJ2-1 and V is TRBV27, with 8 positions matching TRBD2. CDR3 size: 16 residues. V shed 0 bases and J 4 bases; nucleotides not matched to a gene: 5. CDR1 is MNHEY, CDR2 SMNVEV, per germline (reference sequence). The CDR3 DNA follows: TGTGCCAGCAGTTTATCTAGCGGGATGGTATACAATGAGCAGTTCTTC. Translating it yields CASSLSSGMVYNEQFF.